This T cell receptor (beta chain) was found in a study of T cells after yellow fever vaccination (dated by TCRdb to about 2019). About the investigation overall: Libraries from fractions with low cell numbers were prepared with the SMART-Seq v4 Ultra Low Input RNA kit. To track T-cell clones before and after primary and booster YFV17D yellow fever vaccination, bulk TCR alpha and beta repertoires were sequenced longitudinally. Blood was collected at multiple timepoints before and after primary and secondary immunization, and bulk PBMC replicates and cell subsets were isolated. The cohort comprised two healthy male donors, one aged 18 to 30 and one aged 30 to 40 years.

In its sample, this clonotype was seen many times. Its antigen is still unknown. Base-call qualities are not available, and no considerably larger clone is one nucleotide away. This specimen's treatment or condition label, per the study, means: live attenuated yellow fever vaccine strain. A standard Ficoll-Paque protocol was used to isolate PBMCs from peripheral blood. CD4 and CD8 T-cell fractions were isolated with Dynabeads CD4 and CD8 positive selection kits. TriZol was used to extract RNA from bulk PBMCs, from CD4 and CD8 fractions, and from dextramer-positive and dextramer-negative fractions. V is clipped by 5 bases and J by 0 bases, and the sequence between their germline boundaries is 8 bases long. The CDR3 spans 13 residues, from the cysteine through the phenylalanine. Only the CDR3 DNA is retained, 39 bases long and in frame from the first base. In the germline V gene (reference sequence), CDR1 corresponds to DFQATT and CDR2 to SNEGSKA.

Study-wide conclusions, independent of this receptor: Only two donors were included in the study, so the extent to which the findings can be generalized is limited. A small fraction of clonotypes showed up in both the CD4 and CD8 compartments, probably as a result of convergent recombination. Computational filtering was needed because FACS-sorted repertoires could contain abundant contaminating clonotypes from the bulk population. Most clones expanded after primary vaccination (around 97% of CD4 and around nine tenths of CD8) were re-detected after the booster, suggesting that broad memory maintenance occurred. Compared with the primary T-cell response, the secondary T-cell response was weaker but faster, peaking on day 5 rather than day 15.

TCR cDNA was made using 5'RACE template switching, a step that added a universal primer site and unique molecular identifiers. cDNA synthesis was primed from both the TCR alpha and TCR beta constant segments. Library amplification involved two PCR steps, and the second step added sample barcodes and sequencing adapters. Sequencing of libraries was performed on Illumina HiSeq 2500 (2x100 bp) or NovaSeq (2x150 bp). The authors' pipeline ran thus. MIGEC was used to demultiplex reads and collapse the reads into UMI consensus sequences, and MiXCR was used for V(D)J alignment. Clonotypes responding to the vaccine were identified with edgeR on replicate PBMC samples, with the criteria of FDR below 0.01 and a log2 fold change above 5 up to day 15. Each bulk clonotype was labeled CD4 or CD8 based on which sequenced repertoire, CD4 or CD8, contained the clonotype at higher abundance. TCRdb ran its own pipeline on the public reads, namely fastp trimming at Q25 and MiXCR clone calling, and kept in-frame beta chains. Rows merge per CDR3 protein into single entries with the most common DNA and genes. TCRdb, not the authors, supplied the V and J calls. For this sample there are under 200,000 distinct CDR3 sequences; 6% to 7.5% appear just once. The biggest ten clones account for approximately 2.5% of the sample.

This chain is built from TRBV20-1 and TRBJ2-4; the D segment may tentatively be TRBD1 or TRBD2, each giving 6 matched bases. This receptor was taken from a man between 18 and 29 years old who received the YFV17D yellow fever vaccine. The sample here was CD4+ T cells sorted from PBMCs, taken about 5 days after the first yellow fever vaccination. CDR3 protein: CSAGGGAKNIQYF. The sequenced DNA is TGCAGTGCTGGAGGGGGAGCCAAAAACATTCAGTACTTC.